This T cell receptor (beta chain) was documented in a study of CD8 T cells in Susac syndrome. RNA was extracted with the RNeasy kit, and a quantity of about 0.45 to 1 ug was reverse transcribed using random hexamers. TCRdb used MiXCR to reprocess the immunoSEQ multiplex PCR reads, holding one entry per CDR3 protein. The sample records 170,000 or so distinct CDR3 sequences, approximately 93% being singletons. The sequence came from a human donor with multiple sclerosis. Sequencing used CD4+ T cells from PBMCs.

CDR3 amino acids: CASSSTSTAWGQYF. The CDR3, as DNA: TGTGCCAGCAGCTCCACTTCGACTGCCTGGGGGCAGTACTTC. The V gene is TRBV11-2, the J gene TRBJ2-7; D gene unclear. V was shortened by 4 bases and J by 9 bases, with 19 bases between the two germline ends. The germline CDR1 and CDR2 sequences are SGHAT and FQNNGV. The CDR3 is 14 amino acids.